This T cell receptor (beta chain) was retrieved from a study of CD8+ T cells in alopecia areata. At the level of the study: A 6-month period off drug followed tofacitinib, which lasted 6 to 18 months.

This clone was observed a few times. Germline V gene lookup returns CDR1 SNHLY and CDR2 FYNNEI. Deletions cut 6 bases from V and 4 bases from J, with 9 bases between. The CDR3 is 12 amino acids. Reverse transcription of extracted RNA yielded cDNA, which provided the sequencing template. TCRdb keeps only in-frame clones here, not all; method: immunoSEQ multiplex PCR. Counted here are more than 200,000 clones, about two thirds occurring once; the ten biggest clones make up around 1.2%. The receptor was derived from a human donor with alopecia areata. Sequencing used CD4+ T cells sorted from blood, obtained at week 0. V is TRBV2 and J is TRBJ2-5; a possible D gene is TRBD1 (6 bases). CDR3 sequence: CASRSQGETQYF. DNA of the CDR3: TGTGCCAGCAGATCACAGGGAGAGACCCAGTACTTC.